Detailed here is one T cell receptor (beta chain). What it binds is not known. The sample is drawn from a study of beta chain features in type 1 diabetes. Study outcomes and limitations: Insertions were fewer and deletions more numerous at VDJ junctions in type 1 diabetes patients. Moderately but significantly shorter TCRB CDR3s were found in Type 1 diabetes patients in all four CD4+ subsets.

Germline CDR1 and CDR2: SGHNT and YYREEE (reference sequence). V was shortened by 4 bases and J by 0 bases, with 13 bases between the two germline ends. The CDR3 contains 15 residues. Of the isolated RNA, all was reverse transcribed, and so the sequenced material was expressed TCRB transcripts. Sequenced by immunoSEQ multiplex PCR; TCRdb stores in-frame clones only, minus some. The table includes 280,000 or so clones, approximately 15% detected once. Material: naive CD4+ T cells from blood. The chain uses TRBV5-4 and TRBJ1-1; D gene uncertain. The receptor's source is a man aged 18 to 30 with type 1 diabetes. CDR3 DNA sequence: TGTGCCAGCAGCCCGGAAGGGAGAATGAACACTGAAGCTTTCTTT. The encoded protein is CASSPEGRMNTEAFF.